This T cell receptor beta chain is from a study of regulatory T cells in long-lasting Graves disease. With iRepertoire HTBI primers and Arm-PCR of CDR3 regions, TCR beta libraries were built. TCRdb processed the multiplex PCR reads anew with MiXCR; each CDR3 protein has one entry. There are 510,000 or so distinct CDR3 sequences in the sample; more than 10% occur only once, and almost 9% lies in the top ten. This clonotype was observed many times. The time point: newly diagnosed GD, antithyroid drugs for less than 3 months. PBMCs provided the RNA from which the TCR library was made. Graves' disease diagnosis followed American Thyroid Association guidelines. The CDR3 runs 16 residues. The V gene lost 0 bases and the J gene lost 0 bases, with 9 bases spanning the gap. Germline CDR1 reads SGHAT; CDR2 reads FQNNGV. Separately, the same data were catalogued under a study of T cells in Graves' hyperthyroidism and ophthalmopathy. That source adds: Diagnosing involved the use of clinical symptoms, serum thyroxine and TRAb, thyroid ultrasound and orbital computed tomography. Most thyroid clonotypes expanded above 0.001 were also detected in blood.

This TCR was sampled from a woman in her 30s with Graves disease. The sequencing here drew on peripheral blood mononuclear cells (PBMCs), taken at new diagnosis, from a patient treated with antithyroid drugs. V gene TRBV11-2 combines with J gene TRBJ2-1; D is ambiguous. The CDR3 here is CASSLDRVYSYNEQFF. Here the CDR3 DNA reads TGTGCCAGCAGCTTAGATCGCGTTTACTCCTACAATGAGCAGTTCTTC. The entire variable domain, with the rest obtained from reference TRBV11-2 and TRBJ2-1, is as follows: EAGVAQSPRYKIIEKRQSVAFWCNPISGHATLYWYQQILGQGPKLLIQFQNNGVVDDSQLPKDRFSAERLKGVDSTLKIQPAKLEDSAVYLCASSLDRVYSYNEQFFGPGTRLTVL.